The rows below give T cell receptor beta chains drawn from one sample of a study of T-cell memory formation after mild COVID-19. TCRdb re-analysed the 5' RACE reads in MiXCR, keeping a single row per CDR3 protein. The data show over 450,000 distinct CDR3 sequences, about a fifth seen once. Sequences were obtained from PBMCs or a T cell subset sorted from them (not recorded which). These receptors all stem from an adult woman who had mild COVID-19 (a few samples of this study predate the infection). Cell type and time point are not known. Each CDR3 is given with its conserved first and last residue. A D gene is named only where the DNA matches it firmly. Expanded clones are given a class, and other clones once, few, many or no size at all.

>-|TRBV24-1|TRBD2|TRBJ2-5
CATSDGGRALETQYF
TGTGCCACCAGTGACGGAGGGAGGGCCTTGGAGACCCAGTACTTC
>few|TRBV12-3/TRBV12-4|-|TRBJ2-2
CASSLRGASTGELFF
TGTGCCAGCAGCTTAAGAGGGGCGTCCACCGGGGAGCTGTTTTTT
>few|TRBV7-6|-|TRBJ2-2
CASSPEAGAGTGELFF
TGTGCCAGCAGCCCCGAAGCAGGGGCGGGCACCGGGGAGCTGTTTTTT
>few|TRBV15|-|TRBJ1-5
CATSSVNQPQHF
TGTGCCACCAGCAGTGTGAATCAGCCCCAGCATTTT
>-|TRBV7-2|TRBD1|TRBJ2-1
CASSLKWGQSKRGNEQFF
TGTGCCAGCAGCTTAAAGTGGGGACAGAGCAAGAGGGGCAATGAGCAGTTCTTC
>-|TRBV6-2/TRBV6-3|TRBD1|TRBJ1-4
CASRHDRGDEKLFF
TGTGCCAGCAGGCACGACAGGGGGGATGAAAAACTGTTTTTT
>-|TRBV5-1|-|TRBJ1-1
CASSLAGSQGPRYTEAFF
TGCGCCAGCAGCTTGGCCGGCAGCCAGGGCCCAAGGTACACTGAAGCTTTCTTT
>few|TRBV6-5|-|TRBJ1-4
CASGIGGRTNEKLFF
TGTGCCAGCGGTATCGGGGGCCGAACTAATGAAAAACTGTTTTTT
>few|TRBV5-6|-|TRBJ2-3
CASTEAGGTDTQYF
TGTGCCAGCACGGAGGCAGGAGGCACAGATACGCAGTATTTT
>few|TRBV4-3|-|TRBJ2-1
CASSQDVRGEQFF
TGCGCCAGCAGCCAAGATGTCCGGGGGGAGCAGTTCTTC
>-|TRBV29-1|-|TRBJ2-1
CSVDRLWDEQFF
TGCAGCGTTGATCGACTTTGGGATGAGCAGTTCTTC
>-|TRBV3-1|-|TRBJ2-1
CASSQDNQSEQFF
TGTGCCAGCAGCCAAGATAACCAATCTGAGCAGTTCTTC
>-|TRBV4-3|-|TRBJ2-1
CASSQEDAEESGGGF
TGCGCCAGCAGCCAAGAAGATGCGGAAGAGTCCGGGGGTGGTTTC
>-|TRBV27|-|TRBJ2-1
CASPLRESSYNEQFF
TGTGCCAGCCCACTTCGGGAGAGCTCCTACAATGAGCAGTTCTTC
>-|TRBV5-1|-|TRBJ2-7
CASSLGARGGIDEQYF
TGCGCCAGCAGCTTAGGGGCGAGAGGCGGAATCGACGAGCAGTACTTC
>-|TRBV29-1|-|TRBJ2-7
CSVGEGLTYEQYF
TGCAGCGTGGGCGAGGGACTCACCTACGAGCAGTACTTC